This T cell receptor beta chain was retrieved from a study of cytomegalovirus exposure and HLA in healthy donors. CDR1 is SQVTM, CDR2 ANQGSEA, per germline. The trim removed 3 bases at V and 4 bases at J, leaving 6 bases unmatched. The CDR3 runs to 13 residues. Using immunoSEQ multiplex PCR, the repertoire was profiled, and TCRdb retains in-frame clones only, with some absent. The table records approximately 170,000 clones, 75% to 90% of them present only once. This chain joins TRBV29-1 and TRBJ2-7; 7 bases agree with TRBD1. Specimen: PBMCs. The TCR originated in a young man in good health and CMV-seropositive. The CDR3 loop is CSVDTGAGYEQYF. The CDR3 coding sequence is TGCAGCGTTGACACAGGGGCGGGTTACGAGCAGTACTTC.